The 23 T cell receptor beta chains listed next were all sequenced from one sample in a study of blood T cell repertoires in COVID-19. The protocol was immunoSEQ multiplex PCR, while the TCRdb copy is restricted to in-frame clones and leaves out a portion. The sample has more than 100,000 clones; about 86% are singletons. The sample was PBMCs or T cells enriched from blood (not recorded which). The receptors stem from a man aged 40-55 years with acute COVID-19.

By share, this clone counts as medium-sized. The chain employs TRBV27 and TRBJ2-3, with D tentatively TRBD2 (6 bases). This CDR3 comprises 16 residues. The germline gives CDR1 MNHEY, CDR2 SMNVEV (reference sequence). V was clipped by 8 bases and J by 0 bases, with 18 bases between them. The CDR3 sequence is CASGARLATSTDTQYF. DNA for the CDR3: TGTGCCAGCGGAGCCCGCCTAGCGACTAGCACAGATACGCAGTATTTT.

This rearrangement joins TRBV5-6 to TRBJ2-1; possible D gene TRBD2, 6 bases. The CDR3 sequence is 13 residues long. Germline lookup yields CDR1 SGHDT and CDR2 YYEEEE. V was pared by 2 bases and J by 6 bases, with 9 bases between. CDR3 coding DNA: TGTGCCAGCAGCTTAGTCGGGGGCAATGAGCAGTTCTTC. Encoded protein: CASSLVGGNEQFF.

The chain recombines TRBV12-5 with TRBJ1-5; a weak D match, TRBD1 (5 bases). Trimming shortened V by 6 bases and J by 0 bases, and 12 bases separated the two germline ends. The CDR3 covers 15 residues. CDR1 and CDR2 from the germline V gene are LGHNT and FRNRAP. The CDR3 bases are TGTGCTAGTGGCGCCGGGGGATATAGCAATCAGCCCCAGCATTTT. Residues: CASGAGGYSNQPQHF.

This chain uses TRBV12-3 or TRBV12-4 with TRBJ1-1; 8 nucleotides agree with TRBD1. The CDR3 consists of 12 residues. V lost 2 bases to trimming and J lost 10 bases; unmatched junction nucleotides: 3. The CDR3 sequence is CASSLIQGAAFF. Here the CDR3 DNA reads TGTGCCAGCAGTTTAATTCAGGGGGCAGCTTTCTTT.

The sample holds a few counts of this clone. CDR3: CASSFRASNEQFF. The CDR3 DNA follows: TGTGCCAGCAGCTTCCGCGCTTCCAATGAGCAGTTCTTC. This chain links TRBV7-3 with TRBJ2-1, with no clear D. Per germline, CDR1 SGHTA and CDR2 FQGTGA. The CDR3 extends over 13 amino acids. V lost 3 bases to trimming and J lost 6 bases, with 9 bases between them.

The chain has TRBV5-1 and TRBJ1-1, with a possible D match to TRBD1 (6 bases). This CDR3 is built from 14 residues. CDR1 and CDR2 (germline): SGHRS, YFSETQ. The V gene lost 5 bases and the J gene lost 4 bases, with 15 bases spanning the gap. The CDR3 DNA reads TGCGCCAGCAGGGACCAAACAGGGAGCACTGAAGCTTTCTTT. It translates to CASRDQTGSTEAFF.

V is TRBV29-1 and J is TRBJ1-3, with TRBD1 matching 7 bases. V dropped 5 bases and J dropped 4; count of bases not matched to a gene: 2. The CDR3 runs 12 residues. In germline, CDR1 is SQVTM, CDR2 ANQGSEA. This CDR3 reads CSVTGAGNTIYF. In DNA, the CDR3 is TGCAGCGTTACAGGGGCGGGAAACACCATATATTTT.

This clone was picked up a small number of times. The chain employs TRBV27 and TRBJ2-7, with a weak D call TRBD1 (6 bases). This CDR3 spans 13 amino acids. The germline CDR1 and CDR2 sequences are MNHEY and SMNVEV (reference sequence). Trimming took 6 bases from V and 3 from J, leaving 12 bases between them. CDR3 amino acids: CASSLRQDYEQYF. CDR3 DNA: TGTGCCAGCAGCCTTAGACAGGACTACGAGCAGTACTTC.

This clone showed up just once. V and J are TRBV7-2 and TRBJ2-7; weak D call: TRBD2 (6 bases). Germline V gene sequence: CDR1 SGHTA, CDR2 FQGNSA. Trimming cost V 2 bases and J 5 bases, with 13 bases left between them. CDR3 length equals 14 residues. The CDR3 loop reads CASSLSLGLHEQYF. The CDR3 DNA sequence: TGTGCCAGCAGCTTAAGTCTGGGACTCCACGAGCAGTACTTC.

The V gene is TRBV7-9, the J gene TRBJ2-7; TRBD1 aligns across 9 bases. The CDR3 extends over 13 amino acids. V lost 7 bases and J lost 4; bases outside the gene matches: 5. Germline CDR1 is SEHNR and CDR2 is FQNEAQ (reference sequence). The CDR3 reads CASKLGQGYEQYF. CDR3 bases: TGTGCCAGCAAGCTGGGACAGGGTTACGAGCAGTACTTC.

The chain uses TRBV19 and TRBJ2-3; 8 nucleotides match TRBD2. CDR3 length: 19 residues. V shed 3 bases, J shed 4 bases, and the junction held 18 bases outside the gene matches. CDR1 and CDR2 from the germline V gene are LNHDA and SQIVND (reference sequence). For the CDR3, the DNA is TGTGCCAGTAGTATCGGCATGCGGGGTTATAGCGGGACTGCAGATACGCAGTATTTT. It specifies CASSIGMRGYSGTADTQYF. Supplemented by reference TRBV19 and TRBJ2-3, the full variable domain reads DGGITQSPKYLFRKEGQNVTLSCEQNLNHDAMYWYRQDPGQGLRLIYYSQIVNDFQKGDIAEGYSVSREKKESFPLTVTSAQKNPTAFYLCASSIGMRGYSGTADTQYFGPGTRLTVL.

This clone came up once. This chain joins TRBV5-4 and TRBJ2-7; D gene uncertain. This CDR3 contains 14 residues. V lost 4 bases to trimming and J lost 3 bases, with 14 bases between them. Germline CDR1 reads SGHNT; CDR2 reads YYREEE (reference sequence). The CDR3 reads CASSTPEGDYEQYF. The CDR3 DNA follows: TGTGCCAGCAGCACCCCGGAAGGAGACTACGAGCAGTACTTC.

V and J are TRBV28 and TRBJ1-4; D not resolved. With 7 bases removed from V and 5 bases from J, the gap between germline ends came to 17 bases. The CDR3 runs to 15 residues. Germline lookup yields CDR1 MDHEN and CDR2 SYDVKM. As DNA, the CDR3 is TGTGCCAGCATATCCCCTTCGGGAGGGAATGAAAAACTGTTTTTT. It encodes CASISPSGGNEKLFF.

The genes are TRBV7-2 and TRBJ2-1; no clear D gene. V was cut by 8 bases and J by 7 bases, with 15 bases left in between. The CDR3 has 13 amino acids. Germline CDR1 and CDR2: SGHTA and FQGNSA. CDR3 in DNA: TGTGCCAGCGTGCGATCGGGTATTAATGAGCAGTTCTTC. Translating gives CASVRSGINEQFF.

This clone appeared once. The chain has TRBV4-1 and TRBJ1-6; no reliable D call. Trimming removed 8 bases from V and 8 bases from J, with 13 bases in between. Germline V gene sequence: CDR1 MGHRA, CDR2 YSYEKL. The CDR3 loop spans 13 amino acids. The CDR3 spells CASGIEGYSPLHF. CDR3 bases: TGCGCCAGCGGTATTGAGGGCTATTCACCCCTCCACTTT.

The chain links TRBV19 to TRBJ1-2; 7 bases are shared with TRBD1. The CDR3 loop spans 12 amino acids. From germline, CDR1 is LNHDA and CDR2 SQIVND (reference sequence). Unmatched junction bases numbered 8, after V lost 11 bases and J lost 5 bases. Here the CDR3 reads CAGRDSIYGYTF. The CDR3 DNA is TGTGCCGGCCGGGACAGCATATATGGCTACACCTTC.

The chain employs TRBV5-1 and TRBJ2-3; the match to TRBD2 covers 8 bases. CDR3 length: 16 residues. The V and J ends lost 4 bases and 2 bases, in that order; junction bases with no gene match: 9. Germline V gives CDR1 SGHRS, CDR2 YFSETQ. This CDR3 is CASSVSAGGPTDTQYF. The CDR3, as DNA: TGCGCCAGCAGCGTATCTGCGGGGGGCCCCACAGATACGCAGTATTTT. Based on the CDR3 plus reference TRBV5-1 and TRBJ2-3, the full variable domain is KAGVTQTPRYLIKTRGQQVTLSCSPISGHRSVSWYQQTPGQGLQFLFEYFSETQRNKGNFPGRFSGRQFSNSRSEMNVSTLELGDSALYLCASSVSAGGPTDTQYFGPGTRLTVL.

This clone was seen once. CDR3 residues: CASRRTVTNEKLFF. CDR3 bases: TGTGCCAGCAGGAGGACAGTAACTAATGAAAAACTGTTTTTT. The chain is built from TRBV2 and TRBJ1-4, with D possibly TRBD1 on 6 matching bases. This CDR3 has 14 amino acids. Germline V gives CDR1 SNHLY, CDR2 FYNNEI. V lost 6 bases to trimming and J lost 1 base, with 9 bases between them.

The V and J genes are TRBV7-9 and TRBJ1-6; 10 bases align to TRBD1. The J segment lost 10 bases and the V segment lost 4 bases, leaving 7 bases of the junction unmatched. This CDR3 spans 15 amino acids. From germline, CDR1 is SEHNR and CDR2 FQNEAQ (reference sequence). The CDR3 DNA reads TGTGCCAGCAGCTCGGGGACAGGGGTGCGATCACCCCTCCACTTT. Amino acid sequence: CASSSGTGVRSPLHF.

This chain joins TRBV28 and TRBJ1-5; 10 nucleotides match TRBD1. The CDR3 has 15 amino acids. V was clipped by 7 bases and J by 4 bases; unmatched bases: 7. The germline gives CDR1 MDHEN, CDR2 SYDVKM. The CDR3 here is CASKSGQGGNQPQHF. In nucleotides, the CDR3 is TGTGCCAGCAAAAGCGGACAGGGGGGGAATCAGCCCCAGCATTTT.

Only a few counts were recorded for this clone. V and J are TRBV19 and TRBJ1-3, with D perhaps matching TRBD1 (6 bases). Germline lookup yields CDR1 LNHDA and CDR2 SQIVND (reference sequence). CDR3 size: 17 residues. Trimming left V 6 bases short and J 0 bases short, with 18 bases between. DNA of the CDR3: TGTGCCAGTAGCGTTACAGGGACCTTATTCTCTGGAAACACCATATATTTT. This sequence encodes CASSVTGTLFSGNTIYF.

CDR3 amino acids: CASTGDWGSPLHF. CDR3 bases: TGTGCCAGCACAGGGGATTGGGGCTCACCCCTCCACTTT. This chain connects TRBV2 to TRBJ1-6; D might be TRBD1 (6 bases). The CDR3 is 13 amino acids. Per germline, CDR1 SNHLY and CDR2 FYNNEI. The ends were cut back, 7 bases at V and 10 bases at J, with 14 bases in the middle.

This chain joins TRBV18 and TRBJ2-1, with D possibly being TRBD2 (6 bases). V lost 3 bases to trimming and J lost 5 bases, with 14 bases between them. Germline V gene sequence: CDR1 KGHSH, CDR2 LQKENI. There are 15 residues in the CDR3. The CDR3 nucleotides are TGTGCCAGCTCACCTACGGGGGTTGGAGACAATGAGCAGTTCTTC. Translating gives CASSPTGVGDNEQFF. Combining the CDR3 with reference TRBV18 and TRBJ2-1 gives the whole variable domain NAGVMQNPRHLVRRRGQEARLRCSPMKGHSHVYWYRQLPEEGLKFMVYLQKENIIDESGMPKERFSAEFPKEGPSILRIQQVVRGDSAAYFCASSPTGVGDNEQFFGPGTRLTVL.